Listed below are T cell receptor beta chains from one sample, sequenced in a study of blood T cells in healthy people across ages. TCRdb ran MiXCR on the 5' RACE reads and lists one entry per CDR3 protein. This sample has about 400,000 distinct CDR3 sequences, with about 49% found just once. Source material: blood. The receptors derive from a man aged 55 to 69 in good health. The CDR3 runs from the conserved cysteine through the conserved F or W. A D gene is named only where the DNA matches it firmly. Expanded clones are given a class, and other clones once, few, many or no size at all.

TRBV20-1	.	TRBJ2-7	.	TGCAGTGCCACTTCCCGACTTTTCGACGAGCAGTACTTC	CSATSRLFDEQYF
TRBV7-2	TRBD2	TRBJ2-3	.	TGTGCCAGCAGCTTCGGTCGGACGGGACTACGCACCAATACGCAGTATTTT	CASSFGRTGLRTNTQYF
TRBV6-2/TRBV6-3	.	TRBJ2-1	few	TGTGCCAGCAGTTACTCACGGAATGAGCAGTTCTTC	CASSYSRNEQFF
TRBV10-1	.	TRBJ1-5	.	TGCGCCAGCGGTGAGGGGGATCAGCCCCAGCATTTT	CASGEGDQPQHF
TRBV7-9	.	TRBJ2-5	few	TGTGCCAGCAGCTTGCAGGGGCTTGAGACCCAGTACTTC	CASSLQGLETQYF
TRBV20-1	.	TRBJ2-7	.	TGCAGTGCGCAACGGGACCACTCCTACGAGCAGTACTTC	CSAQRDHSYEQYF
TRBV20-1	.	TRBJ2-5	.	TGCAGTGCTAGGCAGCTCGGACGGATAAAGGGGGAGACCCAGTACTTC	CSARQLGRIKGETQYF
TRBV15	.	TRBJ1-5	many	TGTGCCACCAGCACGCCGGACTTACTTGCTGGCAATCAGCCCCAGCATTTT	CATSTPDLLAGNQPQHF
TRBV29-1	.	TRBJ2-3	few	TGCAGCGTTGAATCCCCGGGACTTCGCGCGAATACGCAGTATTTT	CSVESPGLRANTQYF
TRBV21-1	.	TRBJ2-5	.	TGTGCCAGCAGTTATCGACATTTCCAAGAGACCCAGTACTTC	CASSYRHFQETQYF
TRBV27	TRBD1	TRBJ2-7	few	TGTGCCAGCACCGAGGGACAGGGAAACTACGAGCAGTACTTC	CASTEGQGNYEQYF
TRBV29-1	TRBD1	TRBJ1-1	.	TGCAGCGTTGCGGGGACAGTATCTACTGAAGCTTTCTTT	CSVAGTVSTEAFF
TRBV9	.	TRBJ1-1	once	TGTGCCAGTAGCGTAGGCGCAGCCTTTGGCACTGAAGCTTTCTTT	CASSVGAAFGTEAFF
TRBV3-1	.	TRBJ2-4	.	TGTGCCAGCAGCCAAGGTTCTCTTATCGTCAACGAGCGGTACTTC	CASSQGSLIVNERYF
TRBV11-3	TRBD2	TRBJ2-3	few	TGTGCCAGCAGCCCCAGCGGGAGAGGCGCAGATACGCAGTATTTT	CASSPSGRGADTQYF
TRBV20-1	.	TRBJ1-2	few	TGCAGTGCCCTGGCGCAGGGGACCTATGGCTACACCTTC	CSALAQGTYGYTF
TRBV7-2	.	TRBJ1-2	.	TGTGCCAGCAGCTTAGACCGGATTGGCTACACCTTC	CASSLDRIGYTF
TRBV7-2	.	TRBJ1-2	.	TGTGCCAGCAGCCCAACAAGGGTTACCAACTATGGCTACACCTTC	CASSPTRVTNYGYTF
TRBV18	.	TRBJ2-7	.	TGTGCCAGCTCACCAGGGAGAGAGTCCCTCGAGCAGTACTTC	CASSPGRESLEQYF
TRBV29-1	.	TRBJ2-1	.	TGCGGCTCCAGTAAATCGGCATCTGAGCAGTTCTTC	CGSSKSASEQFF
TRBV20-1	TRBD1	TRBJ2-7	once	TGCAGTGCTACCGGACAGGGGCCCTCCTACGAGCAGTACTTC	CSATGQGPSYEQYF
TRBV20-1	TRBD1	TRBJ1-2	.	TGCAGCCCAGGCGACGCGACAGGGGCTAACTATGGCTACACCTTC	CSPGDATGANYGYTF
TRBV7-9	.	TRBJ2-1	.	TGTGCCAGCAGCTTAAAAGGTACTCTCTCCTACAATGAGCAGTTCTTC	CASSLKGTLSYNEQFF
TRBV7-6	TRBD2	TRBJ2-1	.	TGTGCCAGCAGCTTATTAGCGGGAGGGCCTTCTAATGAGCAGTTCTTC	CASSLLAGGPSNEQFF
TRBV20-1	.	TRBJ1-1	.	TGCAGTGCTATCGATTGGCCTGAAGCTTTCTTT	CSAIDWPEAFF
TRBV6-5	TRBD1	TRBJ2-5	.	TGTGCCAGCAGTCTGGACAGGGTATTGAAGACCCAGTACTTC	CASSLDRVLKTQYF
TRBV20-1	.	TRBJ1-2	few	TGCAGTGCTTCGACCAACTATGGCTACACCTTC	CSASTNYGYTF
TRBV20-1	.	TRBJ2-3	.	TGCAGTGCTCCTAGATCCGGGACCCTTGAGAATACGCAGTATTTT	CSAPRSGTLENTQYF
TRBV14	TRBD1	TRBJ2-5	.	TGTGCCAGCAGCACCCGGACAGGGTGGGGGCAAGAGACCCAGTACTTC	CASSTRTGWGQETQYF
TRBV20-1	.	TRBJ2-7	few	TGCAGTGCTAGAGTAGGGGTAGTAACCTACGAGCAGTACTTC	CSARVGVVTYEQYF
TRBV7-2	.	TRBJ2-1	.	TGTGCCAGCAGCGTAGGCGTGGGAACAGAGACCCAGTTCTTC	CASSVGVGTETQFF
TRBV7-2	.	TRBJ2-7	.	TGTGCCAGCAGAGGTGCTAGCTCCTACGAGCAGTACTTC	CASRGASSYEQYF
TRBV29-1	TRBD2	TRBJ2-3	.	TGCAGCGTCTCGGGAGGTTTATCGGGCACAGATACGCAGTATTTT	CSVSGGLSGTDTQYF
TRBV6-2/TRBV6-3	.	TRBJ2-6	.	TGTGCCAGCAATCCAGGGTCCTCTGGGGCCAACGTCCTGACTTTC	CASNPGSSGANVLTF
TRBV27	.	TRBJ2-1	.	TGTGCCAGCAGTTTAGGGGCAGGGGTCAACAATGAGCAGTTCTTC	CASSLGAGVNNEQFF
TRBV20-1	.	TRBJ1-2	.	TGCAGTGCTAGAACGACCGGGCCGCGAGGCTACACCTTC	CSARTTGPRGYTF
TRBV6-5	TRBD1	TRBJ2-6	.	TGTGCCAGCAGTACACAGGGGACTGGGGCCAACGTCCTGACTTTC	CASSTQGTGANVLTF
TRBV7-2	.	TRBJ1-2	few	TGTGCCAGCAGCTTATCTTCTCCCTATGGCTACACCTTC	CASSLSSPYGYTF
TRBV29-1	.	TRBJ2-5	.	TGCAGCGGATCAGCGGTGCAAGAGACCCAGTACTTC	CSGSAVQETQYF
TRBV15	TRBD2	TRBJ2-5	few	TGTGCCACCAGCAGAGCGTACGCGGGAGGGCCGATTAATGAGCAGTACTTC	CATSRAYAGGPINEQYF
TRBV20-1	.	TRBJ2-7	.	TGCAGTGCCGAGAAGGGGGGTCTCTCCTACGAGCAGTACTTC	CSAEKGGLSYEQYF
TRBV24-1	.	TRBJ2-5	.	TGTGCCACCAGTGATTTCCGGGAGACCCAGTACTTC	CATSDFRETQYF
TRBV9	TRBD2	TRBJ2-5	.	TGTGCCAGCAGCGTAGGCGGTCGGGGGGGCCTTGCCAGCCAAGAGACCCAGTACTTC	CASSVGGRGGLASQETQYF
TRBV7-2	TRBD2	TRBJ2-7	many	TGTGCCAGCAGCTCTACTAGCGGTACCTACGAGCAGTACTTC	CASSSTSGTYEQYF
TRBV7-2	.	TRBJ2-5	once	TGTGCCAGCAGCTTAGGCAAGTGGGGAGAGACCCAGTACTTC	CASSLGKWGETQYF
TRBV4-2	.	TRBJ2-7	few	TGTGCCAGCAGCCAATATGCCGGACTGTCCTACGAGCAGTACTTC	CASSQYAGLSYEQYF
TRBV6-6	TRBD2	TRBJ2-7	.	TGTGCCAGCAGGTACTCGAAGGCGGGAGGGCCGGGTGAGCAGTACTTC	CASRYSKAGGPGEQYF
TRBV5-6	TRBD2	TRBJ2-1	.	TGTGCCAGCAGCTTTACTAGCGGGATTTACAATGAGCAGTTCTTC	CASSFTSGIYNEQFF
TRBV9	TRBD1	TRBJ2-7	.	TGTGCCAGCAGCGCTGGGACAGGGAATTACAATGAGCAGTACTTC	CASSAGTGNYNEQYF
TRBV20-1	.	TRBJ2-5	few	TGCAGTGCTTGTCCGACCCACCAAGAGACCCAGTACTTC	CSACPTHQETQYF